The entry below gives a single T cell receptor beta chain sequence along with its context. Its target is unknown. Assay used: immunoSEQ multiplex PCR; TCRdb lists only in-frame clones, some missing. In the table there are about 680,000 clones, roughly 90% of which are singletons. The sample is drawn from a study of Ad26.COV2.S vaccination and SARS-CoV-2 variants. Study-wide results and limits: Vaccinees reportedly had broad spike-specific CD8+ and CD4+ T cell responses. Non-spike TCR breadth did not differ much between vaccine and placebo recipients.

V gave up 4 bases and J gave up 4 bases, with 15 bases separating them. The CDR3 consists of 15 residues. The treatment: 15 to 20 received Ad26.COV2.S at low or high dose, single or two shots; about 5 received placebo; per-sample allocation not given. The investigators took samples on day 63 after the first vaccine or placebo injection. The vaccine antigen was prefusion-stabilized Wuhan SARS-CoV-2 spike. The sequence derives from a person between 18 and 59 years old who received the Ad26.COV2.S COVID-19 vaccine or a placebo. The sequencing here drew on peripheral blood, taken in a trial of Ad26.COV2.S vaccine versus placebo. The rearrangement joins TRBV5-3 to TRBJ2-1, with a possible D match to TRBD2 (5 bases). TRBV5-3 falls under the ORF class, with uncertain function. CDR3 protein: CARSLARELYNEQFF. As DNA, the CDR3 is TGTGCCAGAAGCCTCGCGAGGGAGTTATACAATGAGCAGTTCTTC.